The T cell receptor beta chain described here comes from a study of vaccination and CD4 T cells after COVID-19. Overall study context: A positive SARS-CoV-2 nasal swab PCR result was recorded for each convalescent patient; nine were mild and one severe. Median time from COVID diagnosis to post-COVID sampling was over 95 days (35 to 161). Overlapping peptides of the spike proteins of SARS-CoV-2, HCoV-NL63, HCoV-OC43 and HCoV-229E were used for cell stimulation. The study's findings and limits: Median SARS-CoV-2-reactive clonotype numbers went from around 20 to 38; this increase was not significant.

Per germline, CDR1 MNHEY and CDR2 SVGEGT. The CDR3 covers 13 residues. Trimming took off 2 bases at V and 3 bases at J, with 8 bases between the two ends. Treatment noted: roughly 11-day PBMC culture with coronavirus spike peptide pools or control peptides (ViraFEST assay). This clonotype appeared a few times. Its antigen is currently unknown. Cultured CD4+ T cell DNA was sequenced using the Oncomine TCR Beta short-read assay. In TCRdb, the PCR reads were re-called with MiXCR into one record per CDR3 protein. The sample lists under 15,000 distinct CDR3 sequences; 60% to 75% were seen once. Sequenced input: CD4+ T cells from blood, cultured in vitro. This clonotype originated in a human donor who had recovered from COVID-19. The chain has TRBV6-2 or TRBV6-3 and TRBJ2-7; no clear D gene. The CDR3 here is CASSYGNLYEQYF. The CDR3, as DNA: TGTGCCAGCAGTTACGGCAACCTCTACGAGCAGTACTTC.